This T cell receptor beta chain was sequenced for a study of Ad26.COV2.S vaccination and SARS-CoV-2 variants. Study-wide background: Dosing was one shot or two shots 56 days apart. Findings of the study overall: Vaccinated individuals (as opposed to placebo recipients) had higher spike-specific TCR breadth.

Germline assignment: CDR1 MGHRA and CDR2 YSYEKL. V gave up 0 bases and J gave up 3 bases; unmatched junction bases: 9. This CDR3 comprises 18 residues. Treatment specified: roughly 20 received Ad26.COV2.S at low or high dose, single or two shots; five or six received placebo; per-sample allocation not given. Each sample was drawn 63 days after the first injection (of vaccine or placebo). An adult donor aged 18-55 years was enrolled in Boston. Concerning this clone itself: The antigen is undetermined.

Clones were read by immunoSEQ multiplex PCR, and TCRdb kept only the in-frame ones, dropping some. This table holds more than 300,000 clones, approximately 86% found once. This chain uses TRBV4-1 with TRBJ1-4; 8 bases agree with TRBD1. The sequencing used peripheral blood, collected in a trial of Ad26.COV2.S vaccine versus placebo. The sequence was obtained from a person between 18 and 60 years old who received the Ad26.COV2.S COVID-19 vaccine or a placebo. This chain's CDR3 is CASSQDPDRAGSNEKLFF. CDR3 DNA: TGCGCCAGCAGCCAAGACCCGGACAGGGCGGGCTCTAATGAAAAACTGTTTTTT.